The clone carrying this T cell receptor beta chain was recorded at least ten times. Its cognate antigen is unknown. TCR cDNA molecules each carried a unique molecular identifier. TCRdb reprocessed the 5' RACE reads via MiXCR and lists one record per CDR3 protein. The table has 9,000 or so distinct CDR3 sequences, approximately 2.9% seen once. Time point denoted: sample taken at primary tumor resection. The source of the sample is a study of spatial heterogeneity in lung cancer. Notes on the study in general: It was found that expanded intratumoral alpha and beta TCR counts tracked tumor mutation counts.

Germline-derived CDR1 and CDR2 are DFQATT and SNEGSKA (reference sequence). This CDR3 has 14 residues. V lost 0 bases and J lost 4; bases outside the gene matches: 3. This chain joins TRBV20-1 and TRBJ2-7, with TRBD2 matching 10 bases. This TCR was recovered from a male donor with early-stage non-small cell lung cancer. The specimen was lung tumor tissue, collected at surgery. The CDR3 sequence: CSARDPAGGYEQYF. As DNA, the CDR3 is TGCAGTGCTAGAGATCCAGCGGGGGGGTACGAGCAGTACTTC.